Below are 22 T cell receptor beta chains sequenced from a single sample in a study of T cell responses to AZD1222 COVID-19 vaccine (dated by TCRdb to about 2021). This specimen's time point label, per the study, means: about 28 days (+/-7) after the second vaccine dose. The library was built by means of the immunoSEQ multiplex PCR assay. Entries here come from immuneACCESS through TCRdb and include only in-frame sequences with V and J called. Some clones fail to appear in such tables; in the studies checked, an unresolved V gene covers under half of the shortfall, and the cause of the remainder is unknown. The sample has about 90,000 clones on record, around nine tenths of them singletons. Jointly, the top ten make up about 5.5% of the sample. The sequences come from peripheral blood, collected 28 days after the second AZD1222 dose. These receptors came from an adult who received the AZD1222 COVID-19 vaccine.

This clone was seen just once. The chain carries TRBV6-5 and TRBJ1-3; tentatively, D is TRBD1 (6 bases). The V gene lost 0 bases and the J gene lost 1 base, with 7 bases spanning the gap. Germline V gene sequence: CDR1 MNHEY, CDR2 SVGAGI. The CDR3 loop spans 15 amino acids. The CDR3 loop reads CASSYSGASGNTIYF. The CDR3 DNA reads TGTGCCAGCAGTTACTCGGGGGCGTCTGGAAACACCATATATTTT.

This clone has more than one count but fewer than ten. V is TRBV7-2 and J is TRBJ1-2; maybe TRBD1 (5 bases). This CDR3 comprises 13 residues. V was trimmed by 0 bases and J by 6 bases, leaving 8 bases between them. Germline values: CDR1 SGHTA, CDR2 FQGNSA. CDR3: CASSLARVDGYTF. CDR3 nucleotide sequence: TGTGCCAGCAGCTTAGCCAGGGTAGATGGCTACACCTTC.

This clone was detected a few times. In DNA, the CDR3 is TGTGCCAGCAGTTTACCCCCTCGTCGGAGAGGCGATCAGCCCCAGCATTTT. It yields the protein CASSLPPRRRGDQPQHF. The V call is TRBV28, the J call TRBJ1-5; D is unclear. The CDR3 spans 17 residues. Trimming took off 2 bases at V and 5 bases at J, with 19 bases between the two ends. Germline-derived CDR1 and CDR2 are MDHEN and SYDVKM.

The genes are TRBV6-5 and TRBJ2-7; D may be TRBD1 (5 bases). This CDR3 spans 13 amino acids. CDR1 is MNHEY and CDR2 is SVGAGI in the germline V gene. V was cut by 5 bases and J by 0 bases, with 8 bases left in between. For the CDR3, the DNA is TGTGCCAGCAGTAGACAGTTCTCCTACGAGCAGTACTTC. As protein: CASSRQFSYEQYF.

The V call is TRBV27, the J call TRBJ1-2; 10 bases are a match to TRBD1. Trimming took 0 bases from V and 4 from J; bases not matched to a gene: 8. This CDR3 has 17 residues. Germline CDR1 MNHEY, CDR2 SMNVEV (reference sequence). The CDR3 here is CASSLSWDRGKAYGYTF. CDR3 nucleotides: TGTGCCAGCAGTTTATCCTGGGACAGGGGCAAGGCCTATGGCTACACCTTC.

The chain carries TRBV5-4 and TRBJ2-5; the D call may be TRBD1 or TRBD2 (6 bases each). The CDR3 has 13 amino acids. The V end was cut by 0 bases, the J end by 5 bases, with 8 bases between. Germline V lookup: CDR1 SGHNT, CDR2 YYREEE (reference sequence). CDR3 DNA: TGTGCCAGCAGCTTGGGGGGGGCGGAGACCCAGTACTTC. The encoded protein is CASSLGGAETQYF.

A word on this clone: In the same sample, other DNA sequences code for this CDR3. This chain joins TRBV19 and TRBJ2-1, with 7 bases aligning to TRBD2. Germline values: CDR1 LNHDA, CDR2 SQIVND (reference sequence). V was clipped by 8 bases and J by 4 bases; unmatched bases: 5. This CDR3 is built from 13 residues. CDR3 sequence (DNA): TGTGCCAGTGGGGAGGGCTTTTACAATGAGCAGTTCTTC. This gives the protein CASGEGFYNEQFF.

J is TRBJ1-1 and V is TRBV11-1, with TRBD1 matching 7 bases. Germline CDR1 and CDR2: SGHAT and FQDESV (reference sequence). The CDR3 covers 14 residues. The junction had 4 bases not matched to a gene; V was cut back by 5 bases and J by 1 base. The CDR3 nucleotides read TGTGCCAGCAGCAGCCGGGACAGGAACACTGAAGCTTTCTTT. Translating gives CASSSRDRNTEAFF.

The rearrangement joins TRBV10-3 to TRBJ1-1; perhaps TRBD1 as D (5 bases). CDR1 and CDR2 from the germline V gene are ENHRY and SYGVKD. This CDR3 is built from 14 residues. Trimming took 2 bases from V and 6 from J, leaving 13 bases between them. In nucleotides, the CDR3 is TGTGCCATCAGTGAGAGAGGACAAGGCGCTGAAGCTTTCTTT. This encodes CAISERGQGAEAFF.

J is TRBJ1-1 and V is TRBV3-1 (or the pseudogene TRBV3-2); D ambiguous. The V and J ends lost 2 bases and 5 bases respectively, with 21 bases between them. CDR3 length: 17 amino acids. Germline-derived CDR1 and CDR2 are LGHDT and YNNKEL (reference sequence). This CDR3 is CASSQPHSYGRPTEAFF. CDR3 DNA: TGTGCCAGCAGCCAACCTCATAGTTACGGGCGTCCGACTGAAGCTTTCTTT.

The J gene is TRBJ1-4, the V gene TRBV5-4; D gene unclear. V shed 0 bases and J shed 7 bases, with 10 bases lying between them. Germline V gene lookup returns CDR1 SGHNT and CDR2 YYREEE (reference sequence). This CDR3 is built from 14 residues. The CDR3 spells CASSLVGSGEKLFF. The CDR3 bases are TGTGCCAGCAGCTTGGTGGGTTCGGGTGAAAAACTGTTTTTT.

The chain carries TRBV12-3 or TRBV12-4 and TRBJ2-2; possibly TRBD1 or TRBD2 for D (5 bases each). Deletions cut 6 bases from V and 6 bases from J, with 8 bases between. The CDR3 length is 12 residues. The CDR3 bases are TGTGCCAGCAGCCCGGGACCCGGGGAGCTGTTTTTT. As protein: CASSPGPGELFF.

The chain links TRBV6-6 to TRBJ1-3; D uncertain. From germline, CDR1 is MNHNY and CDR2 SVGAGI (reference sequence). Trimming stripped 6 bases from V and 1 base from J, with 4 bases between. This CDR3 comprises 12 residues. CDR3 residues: CASRQSGNTIYF. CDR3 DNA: TGTGCCAGCAGACAATCTGGAAACACCATATATTTT.

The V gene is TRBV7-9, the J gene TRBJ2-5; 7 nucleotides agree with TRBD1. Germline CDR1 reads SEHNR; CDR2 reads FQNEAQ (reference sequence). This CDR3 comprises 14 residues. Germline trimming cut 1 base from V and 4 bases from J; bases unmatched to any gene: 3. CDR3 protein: CASSLGDSGETQYF. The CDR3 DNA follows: TGTGCCAGCAGCTTAGGGGACAGCGGAGAGACCCAGTACTTC.

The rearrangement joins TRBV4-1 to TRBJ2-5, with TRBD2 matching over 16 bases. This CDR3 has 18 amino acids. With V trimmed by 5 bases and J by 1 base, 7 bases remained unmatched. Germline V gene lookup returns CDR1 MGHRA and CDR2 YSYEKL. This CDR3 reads CASSSPGLAGGPQETQYF. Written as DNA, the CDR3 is TGCGCCAGCAGCTCACCGGGACTAGCGGGGGGGCCCCAAGAGACCCAGTACTTC.

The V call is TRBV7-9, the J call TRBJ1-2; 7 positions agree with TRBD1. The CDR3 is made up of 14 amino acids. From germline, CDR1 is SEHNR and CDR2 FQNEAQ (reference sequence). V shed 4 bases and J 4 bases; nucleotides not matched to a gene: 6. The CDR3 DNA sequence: TGTGCCAGCAGCTCGAACAGGGGAGGCTATGGCTACACCTTC. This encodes CASSSNRGGYGYTF. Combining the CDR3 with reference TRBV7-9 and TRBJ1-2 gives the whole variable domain DTGVSQNPRHKITKRGQNVTFRCDPISEHNRLYWYRQTLGQGPEFLTYFQNEAQLEKSRLLSDRFSAERPKGSFSTLEIQRTEQGDSAMYLCASSSNRGGYGYTFGSGTRLTVV.

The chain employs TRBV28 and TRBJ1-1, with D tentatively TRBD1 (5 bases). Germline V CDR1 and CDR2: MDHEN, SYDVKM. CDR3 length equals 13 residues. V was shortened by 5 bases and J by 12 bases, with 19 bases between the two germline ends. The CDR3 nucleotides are TGTGCCAGCAGTATCGGGGCCGGAACCTCAACTTTCTTT. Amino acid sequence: CASSIGAGTSTFF.

The CDR3 protein is CSASTSGGPWPHNEQFF. Written as DNA, the CDR3 is TGCAGTGCTAGTACTAGCGGGGGCCCGTGGCCACACAATGAGCAGTTCTTC. The chain has TRBV20-1 and TRBJ2-1; 11 nucleotides agree with TRBD2. Trimming cost V 3 bases and J 5 bases; bases outside gene matches: 12. The germline V gene has CDR1 DFQATT and CDR2 SNEGSKA (reference sequence). The CDR3 contains 17 residues.

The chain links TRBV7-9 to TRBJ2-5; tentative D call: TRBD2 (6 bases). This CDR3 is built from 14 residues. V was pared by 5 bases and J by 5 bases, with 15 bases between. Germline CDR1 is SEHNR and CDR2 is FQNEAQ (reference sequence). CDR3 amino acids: CASSLSSGRETQYF. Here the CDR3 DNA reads TGTGCCAGCAGCCTTAGCTCGGGGAGGGAGACCCAGTACTTC.

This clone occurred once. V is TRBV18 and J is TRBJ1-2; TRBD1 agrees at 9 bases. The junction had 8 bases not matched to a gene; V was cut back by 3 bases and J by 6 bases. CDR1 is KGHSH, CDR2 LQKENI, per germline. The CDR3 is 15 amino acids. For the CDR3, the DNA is TGTGCCAGCTCACCGACAGGGGGAAGTAGGGATGGCTACACCTTC. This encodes CASSPTGGSRDGYTF. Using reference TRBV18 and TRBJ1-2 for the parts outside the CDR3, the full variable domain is NAGVMQNPRHLVRRRGQEARLRCSPMKGHSHVYWYRQLPEEGLKFMVYLQKENIIDESGMPKERFSAEFPKEGPSILRIQQVVRGDSAAYFCASSPTGGSRDGYTFGSGTRLTVV.

In DNA form, the CDR3 reads TGCGCCAGCAGCCCGGACCAGCCTCTCTATGGCTACACCTTC. Its translation: CASSPDQPLYGYTF. The chain carries TRBV5-1 and TRBJ1-2, with D uncertain. In germline, CDR1 is SGHRS, CDR2 YFSETQ. With 4 bases removed from V and 4 bases from J, the gap between germline ends came to 14 bases. CDR3 length: 14 residues.

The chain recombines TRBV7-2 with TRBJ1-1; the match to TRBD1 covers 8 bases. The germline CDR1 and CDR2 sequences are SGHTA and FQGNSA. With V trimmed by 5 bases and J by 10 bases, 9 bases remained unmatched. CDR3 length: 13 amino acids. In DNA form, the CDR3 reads TGTGCCAGCAGCCCGCAGGGGGCGCTTGGAGCTTTCTTT. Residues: CASSPQGALGAFF.